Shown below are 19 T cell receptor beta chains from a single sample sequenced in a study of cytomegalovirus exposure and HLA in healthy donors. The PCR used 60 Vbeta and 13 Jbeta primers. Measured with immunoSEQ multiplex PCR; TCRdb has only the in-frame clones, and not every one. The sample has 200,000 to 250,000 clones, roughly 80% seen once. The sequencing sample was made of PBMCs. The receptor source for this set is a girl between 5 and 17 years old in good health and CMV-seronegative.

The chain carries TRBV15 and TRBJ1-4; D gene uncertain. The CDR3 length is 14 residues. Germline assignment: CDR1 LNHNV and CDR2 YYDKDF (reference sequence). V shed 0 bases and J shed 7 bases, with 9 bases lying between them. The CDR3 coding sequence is TGTGCCACCAGCAGAGATCGGGTCGGTGAAAAACTGTTTTTT. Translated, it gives CATSRDRVGEKLFF.

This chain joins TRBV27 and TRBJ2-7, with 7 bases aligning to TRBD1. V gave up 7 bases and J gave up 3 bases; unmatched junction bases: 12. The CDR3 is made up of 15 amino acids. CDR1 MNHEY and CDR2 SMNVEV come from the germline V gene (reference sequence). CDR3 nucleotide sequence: TGTGCCAGCAAGGCCTTTGAGGCAGGGGGCTACGAGCAGTACTTC. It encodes CASKAFEAGGYEQYF.

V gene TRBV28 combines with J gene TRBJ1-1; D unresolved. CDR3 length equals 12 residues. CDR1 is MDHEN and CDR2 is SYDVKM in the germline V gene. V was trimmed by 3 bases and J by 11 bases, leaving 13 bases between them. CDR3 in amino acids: CASSFSGRGAFF. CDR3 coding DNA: TGTGCCAGCAGTTTTTCCGGCCGCGGGGCTTTCTTT.

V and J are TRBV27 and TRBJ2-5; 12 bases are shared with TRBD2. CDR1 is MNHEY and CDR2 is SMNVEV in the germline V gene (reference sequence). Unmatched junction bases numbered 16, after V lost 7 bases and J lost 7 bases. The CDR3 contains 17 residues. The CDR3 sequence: CASTHLMTSGSFGTQYF. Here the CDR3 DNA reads TGTGCCAGCACTCACCTAATGACTAGCGGGAGTTTTGGGACCCAGTACTTC.

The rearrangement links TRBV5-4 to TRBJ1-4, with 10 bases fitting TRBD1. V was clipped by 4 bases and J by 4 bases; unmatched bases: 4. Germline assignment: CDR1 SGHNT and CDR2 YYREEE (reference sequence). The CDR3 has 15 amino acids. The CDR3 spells CASSQDRGNNEKLFF. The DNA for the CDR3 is TGTGCCAGCAGCCAGGACAGGGGGAATAATGAAAAACTGTTTTTT.

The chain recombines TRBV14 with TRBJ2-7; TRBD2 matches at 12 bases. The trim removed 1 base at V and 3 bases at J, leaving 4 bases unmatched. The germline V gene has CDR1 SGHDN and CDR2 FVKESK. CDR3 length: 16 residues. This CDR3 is CASSQVGLAGIYEQYF. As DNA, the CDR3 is TGTGCCAGCAGCCAAGTTGGACTAGCGGGAATCTACGAGCAGTACTTC.

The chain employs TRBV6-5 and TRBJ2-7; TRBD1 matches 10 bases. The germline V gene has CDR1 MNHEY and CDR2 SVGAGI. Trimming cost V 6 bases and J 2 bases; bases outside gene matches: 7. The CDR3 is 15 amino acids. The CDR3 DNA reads TGTGCCAGCAGGCAGCCCGGGACAGGGGCCTACGAGCAGTACTTC. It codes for CASRQPGTGAYEQYF.

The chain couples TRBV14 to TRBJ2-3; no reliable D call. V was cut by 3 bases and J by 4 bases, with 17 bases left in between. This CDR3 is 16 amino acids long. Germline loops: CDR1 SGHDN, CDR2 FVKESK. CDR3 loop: CASSHRSLKTADTQYF. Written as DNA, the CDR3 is TGTGCCAGCAGCCACCGATCCCTTAAAACAGCAGATACGCAGTATTTT.

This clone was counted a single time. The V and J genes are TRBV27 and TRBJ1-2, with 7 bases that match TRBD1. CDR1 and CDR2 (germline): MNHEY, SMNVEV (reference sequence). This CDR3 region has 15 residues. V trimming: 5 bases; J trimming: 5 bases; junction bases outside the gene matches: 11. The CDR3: CASSATGRLSYGYTF. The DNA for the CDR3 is TGTGCCAGCAGTGCGACAGGGCGGCTTTCTTATGGCTACACCTTC.

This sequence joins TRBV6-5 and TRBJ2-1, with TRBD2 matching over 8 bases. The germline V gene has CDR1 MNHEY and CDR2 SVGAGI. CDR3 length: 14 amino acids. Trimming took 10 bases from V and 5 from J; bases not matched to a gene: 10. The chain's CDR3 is CATKSGSRNNEQFF. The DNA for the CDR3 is TGTGCCACCAAGAGCGGGAGTCGGAACAATGAGCAGTTCTTC.

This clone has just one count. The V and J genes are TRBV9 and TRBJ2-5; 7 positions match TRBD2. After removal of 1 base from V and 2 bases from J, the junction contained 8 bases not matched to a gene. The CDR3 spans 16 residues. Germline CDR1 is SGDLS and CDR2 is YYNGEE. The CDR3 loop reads CASSVIPGGGQETQYF. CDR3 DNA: TGTGCCAGCAGCGTAATTCCGGGAGGCGGACAAGAGACCCAGTACTTC.

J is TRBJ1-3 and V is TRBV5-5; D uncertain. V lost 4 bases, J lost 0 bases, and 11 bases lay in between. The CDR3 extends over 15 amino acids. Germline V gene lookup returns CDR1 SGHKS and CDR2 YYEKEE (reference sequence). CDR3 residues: CASSPADYSGNTIYF. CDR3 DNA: TGTGCCAGCAGCCCCGCAGATTACTCTGGAAACACCATATATTTT.

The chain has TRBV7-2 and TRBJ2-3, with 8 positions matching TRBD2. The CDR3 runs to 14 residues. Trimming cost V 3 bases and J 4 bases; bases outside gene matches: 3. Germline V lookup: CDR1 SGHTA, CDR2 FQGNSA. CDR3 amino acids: CASSFGGGPDTQYF. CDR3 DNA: TGTGCCAGCAGCTTTGGCGGGGGGCCAGATACGCAGTATTTT.

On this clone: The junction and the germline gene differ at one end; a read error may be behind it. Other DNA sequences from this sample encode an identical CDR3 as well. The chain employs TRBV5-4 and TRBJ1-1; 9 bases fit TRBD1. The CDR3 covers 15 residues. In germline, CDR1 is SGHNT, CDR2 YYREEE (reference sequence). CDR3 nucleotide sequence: TGTGCCAGCAGCTCTACAGGGGGCTCGTTCACTGAGGCTTTCTTT. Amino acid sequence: CASSSTGGSFTEAFF.

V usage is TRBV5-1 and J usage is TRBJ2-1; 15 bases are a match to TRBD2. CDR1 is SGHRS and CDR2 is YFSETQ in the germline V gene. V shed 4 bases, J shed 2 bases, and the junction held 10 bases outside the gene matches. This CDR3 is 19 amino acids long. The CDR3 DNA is TGCGCCAGCAGCACCCGGGGACTAGCGGGAGGTGTAACCTACAATGAGCAGTTCTTC. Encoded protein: CASSTRGLAGGVTYNEQFF.

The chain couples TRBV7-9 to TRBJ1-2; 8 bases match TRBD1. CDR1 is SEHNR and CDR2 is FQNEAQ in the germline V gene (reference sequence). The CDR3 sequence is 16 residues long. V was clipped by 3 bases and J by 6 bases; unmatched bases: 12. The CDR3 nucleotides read TGTGCCAGCAGCTTTTACGGACAGGGAAACTATGATGGCTACACCTTC. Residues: CASSFYGQGNYDGYTF.

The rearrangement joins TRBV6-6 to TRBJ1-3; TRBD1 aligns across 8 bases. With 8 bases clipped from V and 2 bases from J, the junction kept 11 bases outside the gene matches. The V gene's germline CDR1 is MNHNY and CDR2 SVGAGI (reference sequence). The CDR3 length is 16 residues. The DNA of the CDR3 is TGTGCCAGCTCCTCACAGGGGGTATTTACTGGAAACACCATATATTTT. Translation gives CASSSQGVFTGNTIYF.

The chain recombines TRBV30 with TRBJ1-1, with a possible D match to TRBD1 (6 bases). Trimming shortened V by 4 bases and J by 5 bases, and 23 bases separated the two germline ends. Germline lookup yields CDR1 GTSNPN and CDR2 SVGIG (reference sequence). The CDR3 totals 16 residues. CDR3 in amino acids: CAWNQPGVRSRTEAFF. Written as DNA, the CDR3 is TGTGCCTGGAACCAGCCAGGGGTGCGGAGTAGGACTGAAGCTTTCTTT.

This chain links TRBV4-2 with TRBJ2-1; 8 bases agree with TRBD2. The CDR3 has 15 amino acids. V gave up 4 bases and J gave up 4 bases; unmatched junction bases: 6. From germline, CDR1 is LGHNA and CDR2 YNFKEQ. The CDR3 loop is CASSRGGGTYNEQFF. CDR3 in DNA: TGTGCCAGCAGCCGCGGCGGGGGGACTTACAATGAGCAGTTCTTC.